The 17 T cell receptor beta chains below were found in one sample sequenced in a study of cytomegalovirus exposure and HLA in healthy donors. A multiplex PCR was run with 60 Vbeta primers and 13 Jbeta primers. Method: immunoSEQ multiplex PCR; TCRdb's copy keeps in-frame clones and lacks some. The table lists about 150,000 clones, roughly 85% of them singletons. Material for sequencing was PBMCs. These receptors all come from a woman aged 25 to 39 in good health and CMV-seronegative.

This rearrangement joins TRBV18 to TRBJ1-5; tentative D call: TRBD1 (5 bases). Germline CDR1 KGHSH, CDR2 LQKENI. The CDR3 runs 16 residues. Trimming cost V 2 bases and J 2 bases, with 13 bases left between them. The CDR3 DNA follows: TGTGCCAGCTCACCAGGGGCCGGGAGTGGCAATCAGCCCCAGCATTTT. This codes for CASSPGAGSGNQPQHF.

The V gene is TRBV28, the J gene TRBJ2-2, with D possibly being TRBD2 (5 bases). V dropped 3 bases and J dropped 0 bases, with 14 bases sitting between them. This CDR3 has 17 amino acids. In germline, CDR1 is MDHEN, CDR2 SYDVKM. This CDR3 reads CASSLSGIGPNTGELFF. The CDR3 nucleotides read TGTGCCAGCAGTTTGTCGGGGATAGGACCGAACACCGGGGAGCTGTTTTTT.

This chain joins TRBV6-1 and TRBJ2-7; 10 nucleotides align to TRBD1. J gave up 6 bases and V 4 bases, and 12 bases lay outside the gene matches. This CDR3 contains 16 residues. Germline CDR1 is MNHNS and CDR2 is SASEGT. The CDR3 region is CASSATGGAGTGEQYF. The CDR3 DNA follows: TGTGCCAGCAGTGCGACAGGGGGCGCGGGAACCGGCGAGCAGTACTTC.

DNA of the CDR3: TGTGCCAGTAGCACCGAGAGCGACACTGAAGCTTTCTTT. Its translation: CASSTESDTEAFF. The chain links TRBV19 to TRBJ1-1, with no clear D. This CDR3 spans 13 amino acids. Trimming left V 6 bases short and J 3 bases short, with 11 bases between. The germline CDR1 and CDR2 sequences are LNHDA and SQIVND (reference sequence).

The chain combines TRBV2 with TRBJ1-6; D is uncertain. Germline V gene data show CDR1 as SNHLY and CDR2 as FYNNEI. The CDR3 loop spans 14 amino acids. Trimming took off 3 bases at V and 6 bases at J, with 9 bases between the two ends. The CDR3 is CASSDHFLNSPLHF. CDR3 in DNA: TGTGCCAGCAGTGATCACTTTCTTAATTCACCCCTCCACTTT.

Of note for this clone: One end of the junction fails to match germline, which may point to a read error. This sequence joins TRBV5-1 and TRBJ1-2; 7 bases align to TRBD1. The CDR3 covers 16 residues. CDR1 and CDR2 (germline): SGHRS, YFSETQ. The CDR3 protein is CASSLGDRASNFGYTF. Here the CDR3 DNA reads TGCGCCAGCAGCTTGGGAGACAGGGCTTCTAACTTTGGCTACACCTTC.

This chain joins TRBV7-9 and TRBJ1-4, with D unresolved. V was pared by 1 base and J by 1 base, with 16 bases between. Per germline, CDR1 SEHNR and CDR2 FQNEAQ (reference sequence). This CDR3 region has 18 residues. CDR3: CASSLVLGPAGTNEKLFF. The CDR3 nucleotides read TGTGCCAGCAGCTTAGTCCTCGGTCCCGCTGGAACTAATGAAAAACTGTTTTTT. Full variable domain (remainder filled in from reference TRBV7-9 and TRBJ1-4): DTGVSQNPRHKITKRGQNVTFRCDPISEHNRLYWYRQTLGQGPEFLTYFQNEAQLEKSRLLSDRFSAERPKGSFSTLEIQRTEQGDSAMYLCASSLVLGPAGTNEKLFFGSGTQLSVL.

This clone was seen a few times. V is TRBV2 and J is TRBJ2-2, with unresolved D. Trimming shortened V by 8 bases and J by 8 bases, and 9 bases separated the two germline ends. Germline CDR1 and CDR2: SNHLY and FYNNEI. The CDR3 spans 11 residues. The CDR3 DNA follows: TGTGCCAGCGGAGTGGATGGGGAGCTGTTTTTT. This gives the protein CASGVDGELFF.

V and J are TRBV6-1 and TRBJ2-5; maybe TRBD1 (6 bases). Germline V CDR1 and CDR2: MNHNS, SASEGT. The germline V and J ends were trimmed by 2 bases and 4 bases, with 11 bases remaining between them. The CDR3 is 14 amino acids. In DNA form, the CDR3 reads TGTGCCAGCAGTGAACGGGCCAGGGGAGAGACCCAGTACTTC. As protein: CASSERARGETQYF.

The V call is TRBV10-1, the J call TRBJ1-1, with 8 bases identical to TRBD1. The J segment lost 3 bases and the V segment lost 2 bases, leaving 5 bases of the junction unmatched. The CDR3 sequence is 15 residues long. Germline V gene lookup returns CDR1 WNHNN and CDR2 SYGVQD (reference sequence). The CDR3 loop is CASSESTGGYTEAFF. The DNA for the CDR3 is TGCGCCAGCAGTGAGAGTACAGGGGGATACACTGAAGCTTTCTTT.

The chain couples TRBV5-1 to TRBJ2-3; D might be TRBD1 (6 bases). The V gene's germline CDR1 is SGHRS and CDR2 YFSETQ. The CDR3 consists of 13 residues. Trimming took 4 bases from V and 6 from J, leaving 12 bases between them. The chain's CDR3 is CASSQQGRDTQYF. The CDR3 coding sequence is TGCGCCAGCAGCCAACAGGGACGGGATACGCAGTATTTT.

The genes are TRBV25-1 and TRBJ2-7; perhaps TRBD2 as D (6 bases). The V gene lost 3 bases and the J gene lost 3 bases, with 12 bases spanning the gap. From germline, CDR1 is MGHDK and CDR2 SYGVNS. The CDR3 extends over 14 amino acids. In DNA form, the CDR3 reads TGTGCCAGCAGTGACTCCGGGAGACTCTACGAGCAGTACTTC. As protein: CASSDSGRLYEQYF.

The gene calls are TRBV7-8 and TRBJ1-4; 10 nucleotides agree with TRBD1. Germline loops: CDR1 SGHVS, CDR2 FQNEAQ. The ends lost 6 bases at V and 1 base at J; junction bases unmatched: 11. The CDR3 has 18 amino acids. CDR3 region: CASRPTGGVTRTNEKLFF. The CDR3 DNA reads as TGTGCCAGCAGGCCGACAGGGGGCGTTACGAGAACTAATGAAAAACTGTTTTTT.

The V and J genes are TRBV6-1 and TRBJ2-7; 9 bases match TRBD1. This CDR3 is built from 15 residues. V lost 7 bases and J lost 4; bases outside the gene matches: 11. Germline CDR1 is MNHNS and CDR2 is SASEGT. The CDR3 region is CASTPRTGTGYEQYF. The CDR3 DNA sequence: TGTGCCAGCACTCCTAGAACCGGGACAGGGTACGAGCAGTACTTC.

The V and J genes are TRBV11-2 and TRBJ2-7; D gene unclear. Between the trimmed V and J ends, which lost 4 bases and 2 bases, there was a span of 15 bases. The CDR3 sequence is 15 residues long. Germline V gene sequence: CDR1 SGHAT, CDR2 FQNNGV. CDR3 sequence: CASSSSSMSAYEQYF. CDR3 bases: TGTGCCAGCAGCTCAAGTTCCATGAGCGCCTACGAGCAGTACTTC. The full variable domain, in which reference TRBV11-2 and TRBJ2-7 provide the parts outside the CDR3, is EAGVAQSPRYKIIEKRQSVAFWCNPISGHATLYWYQQILGQGPKLLIQFQNNGVVDDSQLPKDRFSAERLKGVDSTLKIQPAKLEDSAVYLCASSSSSMSAYEQYFGPGTRLTVT.

This chain joins TRBV5-1 and TRBJ1-4, with 8 positions matching TRBD1. Germline V gene sequence: CDR1 SGHRS, CDR2 YFSETQ. The trim removed 3 bases at V and 6 bases at J, leaving 10 bases unmatched. The CDR3 length is 16 residues. Here the CDR3 reads CASSSPRQGMYEKLFF. As DNA, the CDR3 is TGCGCCAGCAGCTCGCCAAGACAGGGGATGTATGAAAAACTGTTTTTT.

The chain is built from TRBV11-2 and TRBJ2-7; TRBD2 is a possible D gene (6 bases). Germline V CDR1 and CDR2: SGHAT, FQNNGV. CDR3 length: 12 amino acids. V was pared by 0 bases and J by 8 bases, with 8 bases between. The CDR3 DNA reads TGTGCCAGCAGCTTAGAGCGGGGACAGCAGTACTTC. Amino acid sequence: CASSLERGQQYF.